A selection of T cell receptor beta chains follows, all from one sample in a study of CD8 T cells in ankylosing spondylitis. Each CDR3 protein is one row after TCRdb ran MiXCR on the 5' RACE reads. The sample lists around 150,000 distinct CDR3 sequences, 7.3% occurring once. Source material: blood, either unsorted or a sorted T cell fraction (not recorded which). The receptors stem from a female donor with ankylosing spondylitis or in good health (not recorded which). Both conserved end residues are part of each CDR3. D genes are given only for firm matches. Not all rows give a size; the values are once, few, many and, for expanded clones, a class.

many,TRBV20-1,15,TRBJ2-2,NA,CSAIARGANTGELFF,TGCAGTGCCATCGCCCGGGGCGCGAACACCGGGGAGCTGTTTTTT
NA,TRBV12-3/TRBV12-4,19,TRBJ1-1,NA,CASSPHARRRENMNTEAFF,TGTGCCAGCAGTCCTCACGCAAGGCGTAGGGAAAACATGAACACTGAAGCTTTCTTT
NA,TRBV7-9,15,TRBJ1-6,TRBD1,CASSLKGGANSPLHF,TGTGCCAGCAGCTTGAAAGGGGGCGCCAATTCACCCCTCCACTTT
many,TRBV9,14,TRBJ2-7,NA,CASSPWTGFNEQYF,TGTGCCAGCAGCCCGTGGACGGGATTTAACGAGCAGTACTTC
many,TRBV12-3/TRBV12-4,15,TRBJ1-3,NA,CASSFGKNSGNTIYF,TGTGCCAGCAGTTTCGGGAAAAACTCTGGAAACACCATATATTTT
few,TRBV4-1,16,TRBJ1-2,NA,CASSQGVTGSNYGYTF,TGCGCCAGCAGCCAAGGCGTGACGGGATCTAACTATGGCTACACCTTC
many,TRBV20-1,12,TRBJ1-2,NA,CSALVRGYGYTF,TGCAGTGCCCTAGTAAGGGGGTATGGCTACACCTTC
many,TRBV4-1,12,TRBJ1-1,NA,CASSQVGGLAFF,TGCGCCAGCAGCCAAGTGGGGGGGTTGGCTTTCTTT
many,TRBV5-1,14,TRBJ1-2,NA,CASSLGRTVSGYTF,TGCGCCAGCAGCTTGGGGCGGACAGTCAGTGGCTACACCTTC
many,TRBV4-2,17,TRBJ2-7,NA,CASSQEVSSGRDYEQYF,TGTGCCAGCAGCCAAGAGGTGTCCAGCGGGCGAGACTACGAGCAGTACTTC
many,TRBV20-1,11,TRBJ2-1,TRBD2,CSTGGPNEQFF,TGCAGTACGGGGGGGCCGAATGAGCAGTTCTTC
few,TRBV7-8,12,TRBJ2-1,TRBD1,CASSSGGRREVF,TGTGCCAGCAGCTCAGGGGGCCGAAGGGAGGTCTTC
NA,TRBV30,15,TRBJ2-3,TRBD2,CAWSGLETGADTQYF,TGTGCCTGGAGCGGACTAGAGACCGGCGCAGATACGCAGTATTTT
NA,TRBV5-1,18,TRBJ2-1,TRBD2,CASSLYPPGLAGDNEQFF,TGCGCCAGCAGCTTGTACCCCCCGGGACTAGCGGGGGACAATGAGCAGTTCTTC
many,TRBV12-3/TRBV12-4,13,TRBJ1-1,TRBD1,CASIKTGGSEAFF,TGTGCCAGCATCAAGACAGGGGGAAGTGAAGCTTTCTTT
NA,TRBV11-3,13,TRBJ2-7,NA,CASSLDREQPQYF,TGTGCCAGCAGCTTAGATCGAGAGCAGCCGCAGTACTTC
many,TRBV29-1,12,TRBJ2-5,NA,CSVAGHQETQYF,TGCAGCGTTGCGGGGCACCAAGAGACCCAGTACTTC
many,TRBV5-1,13,TRBJ2-1,NA,CASSLDPYNEQFF,TGCGCCAGCAGCTTGGATCCCTACAATGAGCAGTTCTTC
NA,TRBV4-1,15,TRBJ1-3,NA,CASSWDTAVGNTIYF,TGCGCCAGCAGCTGGGACACGGCCGTTGGAAACACCATATATTTT
many,TRBV12-3/TRBV12-4,15,TRBJ2-5,TRBD1,CASSFNGQGQETQYF,TGTGCCAGCAGTTTCAACGGACAGGGGCAAGAGACCCAGTACTTC
few,TRBV30,14,TRBJ1-4,NA,CAWRGRDGGEKLFF,TGTGCCTGGAGAGGCAGGGATGGTGGTGAAAAACTGTTTTTT
NA,TRBV3-1,15,TRBJ1-1,TRBD1,CACCRHTGGNTEAFF,TGTGCCTGCTGCCGCCATACAGGGGGAAACACTGAAGCTTTCTTT
many,TRBV12-3/TRBV12-4,15,TRBJ2-2,NA,CASSKGQVNTGELFF,TGTGCCAGCAGCAAGGGGCAGGTGAACACCGGGGAGCTGTTTTTT
many,TRBV6-5,16,TRBJ1-1,TRBD1,CASSYPPGQGDAEAFF,TGTGCCAGCAGTTACCCACCCGGACAGGGGGATGCTGAAGCTTTCTTT
many,TRBV4-1,16,TRBJ2-6,NA,CASSQEAGPGANVLTF,TGCGCCAGCAGCCAAGAAGCCGGTCCTGGGGCCAACGTCCTGACTTTC
many,TRBV12-3/TRBV12-4,15,TRBJ1-5,TRBD1,CASSPKGQGNQPQHF,TGTGCCAGCAGTCCGAAGGGACAGGGAAATCAGCCCCAGCATTTT
many,TRBV4-1,15,TRBJ2-7,TRBD1,CASSRDRGSSYEQYF,TGCGCCAGCAGCAGAGACAGGGGCAGCTCCTACGAGCAGTACTTC
few,TRBV6-6,13,TRBJ1-1,TRBD1,CASSLDRATEAFF,TGTGCCAGCAGTTTGGACAGGGCCACTGAAGCTTTCTTT
NA,TRBV19,15,TRBJ1-2,NA,CASSTATVSFYGYTF,TGTGCCAGTAGTACTGCGACAGTATCGTTTTATGGCTACACCTTC
many,TRBV9,15,TRBJ2-1,TRBD2,CASSEGTSGFDEQFF,TGTGCCAGCAGCGAAGGGACTAGCGGGTTTGATGAGCAGTTCTTC
NA,TRBV1,14,TRBJ2-3,NA,CTSSQDRAADTQYF,TGCACCAGCAGCCAAGACAGGGCGGCAGATACGCAGTATTTT
many,TRBV7-3,14,TRBJ1-1,NA,CASSLRGLHTEAFF,TGTGCCAGCAGCTTAAGGGGTCTCCACACTGAAGCTTTCTTT
many,TRBV5-5,16,TRBJ2-1,NA,CASSLFVSSSGDEQFF,TGTGCCAGCAGCTTATTCGTTTCTTCCTCTGGGGATGAGCAGTTCTTC
many,TRBV27,14,TRBJ2-5,NA,CASSPTGTVETQYF,TGTGCCAGCAGCCCTACAGGGACCGTTGAGACCCAGTACTTC
many,TRBV24-1,13,TRBJ2-1,NA,CATSVEGHNEQFF,TGTGCCACCAGTGTTGAGGGACACAATGAGCAGTTCTTC